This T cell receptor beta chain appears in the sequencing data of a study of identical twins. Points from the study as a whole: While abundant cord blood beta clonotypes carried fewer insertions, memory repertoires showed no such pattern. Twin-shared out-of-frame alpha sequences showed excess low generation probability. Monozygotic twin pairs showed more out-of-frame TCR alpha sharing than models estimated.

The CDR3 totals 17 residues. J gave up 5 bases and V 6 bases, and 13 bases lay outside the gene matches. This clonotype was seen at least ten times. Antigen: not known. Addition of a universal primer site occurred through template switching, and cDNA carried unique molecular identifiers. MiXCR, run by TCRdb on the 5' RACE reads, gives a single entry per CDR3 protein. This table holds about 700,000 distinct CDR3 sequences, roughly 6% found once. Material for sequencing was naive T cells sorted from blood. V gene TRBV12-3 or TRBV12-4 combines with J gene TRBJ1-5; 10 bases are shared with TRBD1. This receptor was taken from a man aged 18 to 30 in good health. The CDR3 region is CASSPLLGQGSDQPQHF. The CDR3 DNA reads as TGTGCCAGCAGCCCTCTCTTGGGACAGGGGTCGGATCAGCCCCAGCATTTT.